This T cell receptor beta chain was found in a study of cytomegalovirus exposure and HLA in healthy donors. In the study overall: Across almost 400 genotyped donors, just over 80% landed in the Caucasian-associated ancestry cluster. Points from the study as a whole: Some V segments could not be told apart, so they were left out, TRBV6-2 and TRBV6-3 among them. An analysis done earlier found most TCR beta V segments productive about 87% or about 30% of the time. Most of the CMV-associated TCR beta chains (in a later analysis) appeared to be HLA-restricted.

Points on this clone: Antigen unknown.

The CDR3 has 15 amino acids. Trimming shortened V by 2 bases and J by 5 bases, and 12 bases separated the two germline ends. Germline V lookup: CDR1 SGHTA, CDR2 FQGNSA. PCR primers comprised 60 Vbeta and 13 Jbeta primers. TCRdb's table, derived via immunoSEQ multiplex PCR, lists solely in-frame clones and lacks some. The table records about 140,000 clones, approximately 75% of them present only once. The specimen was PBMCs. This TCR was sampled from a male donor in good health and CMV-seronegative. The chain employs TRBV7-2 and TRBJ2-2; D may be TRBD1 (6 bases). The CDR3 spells CASSLSQGGTGELFF. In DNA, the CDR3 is TGTGCCAGCAGCTTATCACAGGGTGGAACCGGGGAGCTGTTTTTT.